A single sample is the source of the 19 T cell receptor beta chains below, sequenced in a study of immune evolution from preneoplasia to lung adenocarcinoma. TCRdb's copy holds only in-frame clones and misses some; the assay was immunoSEQ multiplex PCR. The data contain 6,500 to 8,500 clones, approximately 80% of them singletons. Sequenced input: FFPE minimally invasive lung adenocarcinoma tissue. The origin of the receptors is an older donor with lung adenocarcinoma.

The rearrangement uses TRBV4-1 and TRBJ2-7, with D possibly TRBD1 on 5 matching bases. The CDR3 loop spans 14 amino acids. Germline values: CDR1 MGHRA, CDR2 YSYEKL. The V end lost 2 bases, the J end lost 7 bases, and 15 bases lay between the germline ends. In DNA form, the CDR3 reads TGCGCCAGCAGCCAAAGCCAGGGCCTAGGGGAGCAGTACTTC. Translating it yields CASSQSQGLGEQYF.

For the CDR3, the DNA is TGCGCCAGCAGTGGGTGGGACTCCTACAATGAGCAGTTCTTC. Translating gives CASSGWDSYNEQFF. The V and J genes are TRBV10-1 and TRBJ2-1; unclear D gene. CDR1 WNHNN and CDR2 SYGVQD come from the germline V gene (reference sequence). V was shortened by 4 bases and J by 0 bases, with 7 bases between the two germline ends. CDR3 length: 14 amino acids.

Only a few counts were recorded for this clone. The J gene is TRBJ2-1, the V gene TRBV6-1; the match to TRBD2 covers 9 bases. The germline CDR1 and CDR2 sequences are MNHNS and SASEGT. The CDR3 consists of 16 residues. With V trimmed by 2 bases and J by 4 bases, 6 bases remained unmatched. The CDR3 bases are TGTGCCAGCAGTGAACTACTAGCGGGTGTTTACAATGAGCAGTTCTTC. Residues: CASSELLAGVYNEQFF.

The chain is built from TRBV18 and TRBJ2-5; 7 bases are a match to TRBD1. This CDR3 spans 13 amino acids. The V gene end was trimmed by 3 bases and the J gene end by 6 bases; junction bases not matched to a gene: 4. Germline V gene sequence: CDR1 KGHSH, CDR2 LQKENI. The CDR3 is CASSPGTVKTQYF. In DNA, the CDR3 is TGTGCCAGCTCACCGGGGACAGTTAAGACCCAGTACTTC.

This clone was seen a single time. The chain is built from TRBV30 and TRBJ1-5, with 11 bases fitting TRBD1. CDR1 is GTSNPN, CDR2 SVGIG, per germline (reference sequence). J was trimmed by 2 bases and V by 3 bases; bases with no gene match: 3. The CDR3 sequence is 15 residues long. The CDR3 sequence: CAWSPGQGGNQPQHF. The CDR3 DNA reads TGTGCCTGGAGCCCGGGACAGGGGGGCAATCAGCCCCAGCATTTT. The full variable domain, in which reference TRBV30 and TRBJ1-5 provide the parts outside the CDR3, is SQTIHQWPATLVQPVGSPLSLECTVEGTSNPNLYWYRQAAGRGLQLLFYSVGIGQISSEVPQNLSASRPQDRQFILSSKKLLLSDSGFYLCAWSPGQGGNQPQHFGDGTRLSIL.

Only a few counts were recorded for this clone. This chain connects TRBV30 to TRBJ2-2, with TRBD2 identical over 7 bases. Germline V gene data show CDR1 as GTSNPN and CDR2 as SVGIG (reference sequence). The trim removed 3 bases at V and 6 bases at J, leaving 10 bases unmatched. The CDR3 covers 15 residues. CDR3 sequence (DNA): TGTGCCTGGAGACGACTAGCCTTCGGAGCCGGGGAGCTGTTTTTT. Protein product: CAWRRLAFGAGELFF.

The genes are TRBV2 and TRBJ2-1, with 7 bases matching TRBD1. Germline CDR1 SNHLY, CDR2 FYNNEI. CDR3 length: 12 residues. Trimming removed 3 bases from V and 12 bases from J; junction bases left unmatched: 5. The CDR3 DNA reads TGTGCCAGCAGTGACGAGGGGGCCAGGCAGTTCTTC. It codes for CASSDEGARQFF.

The CDR3 DNA follows: TGTGCCGGAATGGGGGAAACCTACGAGCAGTACTTC. This codes for CAGMGETYEQYF. The gene calls are TRBV30 and TRBJ2-7; D may match TRBD1 or TRBD2 (5 bases each). The germline V gene has CDR1 GTSNPN and CDR2 SVGIG (reference sequence). V was trimmed by 8 bases and J by 2 bases, leaving 13 bases between them. CDR3 length: 12 residues.

The V call is TRBV4-2, the J call TRBJ1-2; 12 bases line up with TRBD1. This CDR3 is 17 amino acids long. In germline, CDR1 is LGHNA, CDR2 YNFKEQ. J was trimmed by 2 bases and V by 0 bases; bases with no gene match: 4. This chain's CDR3 is CASSQEEGTGGNYGYTF. The CDR3 DNA is TGTGCCAGCAGCCAAGAAGAAGGGACAGGGGGCAACTATGGCTACACCTTC.

The chain has TRBV30 and TRBJ1-4; no firm D call. The CDR3 has 12 amino acids. Germline values: CDR1 GTSNPN, CDR2 SVGIG (reference sequence). The CDR3, as DNA: TGTGCGGTCTCAACCCTGTACGAAAAACTGTTTTTT. This translates into CAVSTLYEKLFF.

The rearrangement links TRBV6-1 to TRBJ2-2, with 12 positions matching TRBD2. CDR1 and CDR2 from the germline V gene are MNHNS and SASEGT. J gave up 2 bases and V 1 base, and 11 bases lay outside the gene matches. The CDR3 is made up of 20 amino acids. DNA of the CDR3: TGTGCCAGCAGTGAAGTGGGGCGACTAGCGGGGGCGGGTAACACCGGGGAGCTGTTTTTT. Protein product: CASSEVGRLAGAGNTGELFF.

This rearrangement joins TRBV7-8 to TRBJ1-1; 7 bases align to TRBD1. CDR1 is SGHVS and CDR2 is FQNEAQ in the germline V gene. This CDR3 is built from 16 residues. V lost 1 base to trimming and J lost 5 bases; unmatched junction nucleotides: 10. The CDR3 DNA follows: TGTGCCAGCAGCTTAGGGCGACAGGGTCTGGGGACTGAAGCTTTCTTT. Translating gives CASSLGRQGLGTEAFF.

This chain links TRBV28 with TRBJ2-7, with TRBD1 matching 7 bases. Germline CDR1 and CDR2: MDHEN and SYDVKM. This CDR3 is 18 amino acids long. With 5 bases clipped from V and 6 bases from J, the junction kept 22 bases outside the gene matches. CDR3 residues: CASSPDRVGLGNLVEQYF. CDR3 sequence (DNA): TGTGCCAGCAGTCCAGACAGGGTAGGTCTTGGTAACCTGGTCGAGCAGTACTTC.

The rearrangement uses TRBV7-8 and TRBJ1-1, with a possible D match to TRBD1 (5 bases). V gave up 4 bases and J gave up 4 bases, with 13 bases separating them. Germline V gene sequence: CDR1 SGHVS, CDR2 FQNEAQ. The CDR3 sequence is 14 residues long. CDR3 in amino acids: CASSSNLGGTEAFF. CDR3 nucleotide sequence: TGTGCCAGCAGCTCCAATCTGGGGGGCACTGAAGCTTTCTTT.

This CDR3 is CASSRWEGNYEQYF. The CDR3 region has the DNA TGTGCCAGCAGCAGGTGGGAGGGAAACTACGAGCAGTACTTC. The chain couples TRBV7-9 to TRBJ2-7; the match to TRBD2 covers 7 bases. This CDR3 comprises 14 residues. V shed 5 bases, J shed 3 bases, and the junction held 7 bases outside the gene matches. Germline CDR1 SEHNR, CDR2 FQNEAQ (reference sequence).

The chain uses TRBV6-5 and TRBJ1-4; the D is unclear. V dropped 4 bases and J dropped 7 bases, with 16 bases sitting between them. The CDR3 consists of 15 residues. Germline loops: CDR1 MNHEY, CDR2 SVGAGI. Written as DNA, the CDR3 is TGTGCCAGCAGTTCCCTTGGGTCTGCAGGTGAAAAACTGTTTTTT. Translation: CASSSLGSAGEKLFF.

This sequence joins TRBV6-1 and TRBJ2-5; 7 bases are shared with TRBD1. The V gene end was trimmed by 6 bases and the J gene end by 5 bases; junction bases not matched to a gene: 6. Germline loops: CDR1 MNHNS, CDR2 SASEGT. The CDR3 totals 13 residues. The CDR3 loop reads CASRKTGTETQYF. CDR3 nucleotide sequence: TGTGCCAGCAGGAAGACAGGGACGGAGACCCAGTACTTC.

The chain is built from TRBV29-1 and TRBJ1-2, with 11 bases matching TRBD1. CDR3 length: 15 residues. The germline V gene has CDR1 SQVTM and CDR2 ANQGSEA. V shed 1 base and J 5 bases; nucleotides not matched to a gene: 6. The CDR3 nucleotides are TGCAGCGTTGAAGGGGGGACAGGGGGAACTTATGGCTACACCTTC. Protein: CSVEGGTGGTYGYTF.

The chain employs TRBV9 and TRBJ2-7; 9 bases agree with TRBD2. This CDR3 comprises 18 residues. Trimming at V came to 0 bases and at J to 3 bases, leaving 13 bases not matched to a gene. Looked up from germline, CDR1 is SGDLS and CDR2 is YYNGEE. CDR3 sequence: CASSVGGSGSSKGYEQYF. CDR3 nucleotide sequence: TGTGCCAGCAGCGTAGGGGGTAGCGGGAGTTCTAAGGGCTACGAGCAGTACTTC.